This T cell receptor (beta chain) was observed in a study of T-cell memory formation after mild COVID-19. Study-wide results and caveats: Pre-infection memory harbored some responding clones, suggesting cross-reactive memory joined. Later expanders leaned CD4+, whereas day 15 to 85 contracting clones were balanced CD4/CD8. Mainly in CM and EM were contracting CD4+ clones; CD8+ were in EMRA.

A 5'RACE reaction primed in the constant segment made cDNA libraries of TCR alpha and TCR beta, and these carried sample barcodes and UMIs. TCRdb reanalysed the 5' RACE reads using MiXCR and keeps one entry per CDR3 protein. The table shows 550,000 to 600,000 distinct CDR3 sequences, with 20% to 25% occurring only once. This clonotype occurred a few times. What it binds is unknown. V was pared by 3 bases and J by 2 bases, with 15 bases between. The CDR3 totals 15 residues. Germline V gene lookup returns CDR1 SGHNT and CDR2 YYREEE (reference sequence). This TCR came from an adult woman who had mild COVID-19 (a few samples of this study predate the infection). Cell type and time point are not known. The chain employs TRBV5-4 and TRBJ2-7, with D possibly being TRBD1 (6 bases). The specimen was PBMCs or a T cell subset sorted from them (not recorded which). This CDR3 reads CASSSGQITPYEQYF. The CDR3, as DNA: TGTGCCAGCAGCTCAGGACAGATAACCCCCTACGAGCAGTACTTC. Using reference TRBV5-4 and TRBJ2-7 for the parts outside the CDR3, the full variable domain is ETGVTQSPTHLIKTRGQQVTLRCSSQSGHNTVSWYQQALGQGPQFIFQYYREEENGRGNFPPRFSGLQFPNYSSELNVNALELDDSALYLCASSSGQITPYEQYFGPGTRLTVT.